These T cell receptor beta chains were read from a single sample in a study of CD8+CD57+ T cells in acquired aplastic anemia. TCRdb analysed the reads with MiXCR anew, one entry per CDR3 protein. Of tens of thousands of distinct CDR3 sequences in the sample, roughly three fifths are singletons; the top ten hold 59%. Material for sequencing was sorted CD4+, CD8+, or CD8+CD57+ T cells (not recorded which) from PBMCs. These receptors came from a human donor with aplastic anemia. Both conserved end residues are part of each CDR3. The D gene is left open where the match is weak. A row's size may be missing; if present it is once, few, many or a size class.

v_gene,j_gene,d_gene,abundance,CDR3nt,CDR3aa
TRBV2,TRBJ2-3,.,.,TGTGCCAGGGTGCCTATCACAGATACGCAGTATTTT,CARVPITDTQYF
TRBV15,TRBJ1-2,.,.,TGTGCCACCAGCAGAGATTCTTTGGGGCAGGGTAATGGCTACACCTTC,CATSRDSLGQGNGYTF
TRBV19,TRBJ1-2,.,.,TGTGCCAGTAGTCCAAAAGGCTGGGGCTACACCTTC,CASSPKGWGYTF
TRBV7-6,TRBJ2-7,.,.,TGTGCCAGCAGCTTGGTCCCCCGGGACGAGCAGTACTTC,CASSLVPRDEQYF
TRBV9,TRBJ1-2,.,.,TGTGCCAGCAGCGCCCTGGAGGTTAATGGCTACACCTTC,CASSALEVNGYTF
TRBV5-1,TRBJ1-1,.,many,TGCGCCAGCATGGGGAACACTGAAGCTTTCTTT,CASMGNTEAFF
TRBV4-1,TRBJ2-5,.,few,TGTGCCAGCAGCCAAGAGTCGGGGCAGCACCAAGAGACCCAGTACTTC,CASSQESGQHQETQYF
TRBV2,TRBJ2-3,.,few,TGTGCCAGCAAACCAGGAACGGATACGCAGTATTTT,CASKPGTDTQYF
TRBV19,TRBJ2-1,.,.,TGTGCCAGTAGTATAGATCCTTGGAGGGGGGCCTCCCACAATGAGCAGTTCTTC,CASSIDPWRGASHNEQFF
TRBV5-4,TRBJ2-1,TRBD2,.,TGTGCCAGCAGCTTGGCCAGCCTAGCGGGGGCTGGGGGTGAGCAGTTCTTC,CASSLASLAGAGGEQFF
TRBV7-3,TRBJ2-7,.,few,TGTGCCAGCAGCTTAAGCCAGGGGTACGAGCAGTACTTC,CASSLSQGYEQYF
TRBV20-1,TRBJ1-4,TRBD1,few,TGCTGTCCGGGACAGGGAGGAGAAAAACTGTTTTTT,CCPGQGGEKLFF
TRBV30,TRBJ1-5,.,.,TGTGCCTGGAGTTGGGAGGGGAATCAGCCCCAGCATTTT,CAWSWEGNQPQHF
TRBV7-9,TRBJ1-6,.,many,TGTGCCAGCAGCGGAGTAGAGTATAATTCACCCCTCCACTTT,CASSGVEYNSPLHF
TRBV15,TRBJ1-1,TRBD1,.,TGTGCCACCAGCAGAGATCGGCAGGGGGCGAAGAACACTGAAGCTTTCTTT,CATSRDRQGAKNTEAFF
TRBV11-2,TRBJ2-5,TRBD1,few,TGTGCCAGCAGCCAGCCCCCGCCGGCAGGGGGTCATCGGGAGACCCAGTACTTC,CASSQPPPAGGHRETQYF
TRBV2,TRBJ1-5,.,many,TGTGCCAGCAGTCCCCGGGGAGGACTCACCAGCAATCAGCCCCAGCATTTT,CASSPRGGLTSNQPQHF
TRBV5-6,TRBJ1-1,.,many,TGTGCCAGCAGCTTGGGACACCCGAACACTGAAGCTTTCTTT,CASSLGHPNTEAFF
TRBV19,TRBJ1-1,TRBD1,many,TGTGCCAGTATAGCAGGACAGGGCGTGGGAGAAGCTTTCTTT,CASIAGQGVGEAFF
TRBV25-1,TRBJ1-1,.,.,TGTGCCAGCAGGGGTACAGTACTCAACACTGAAGCTTTCTTT,CASRGTVLNTEAFF
TRBV10-3,TRBJ2-7,.,.,TGTGCCATCAGTGGTTCAGACTCTACCTACGAGCAGTACTTC,CAISGSDSTYEQYF
TRBV4-3,TRBJ2-1,.,.,TGCGCCAGCAGCCAAGACGGACAGGGAGGGTACAATGAGCAGTTCTTC,CASSQDGQGGYNEQFF
TRBV24-1,TRBJ1-2,.,.,TGTGCCACCAGTGATCAGGGAAACTATGGCTACACCTTC,CATSDQGNYGYTF
TRBV2,TRBJ2-3,TRBD2,.,TGTGCCTTGGTGGGGGGGGTGGCAGATACGCAGTATTTT,CALVGGVADTQYF
TRBV29-1,TRBJ1-6,.,.,TGCAGCGTTATGGATGGGGATTCACCCCTCCACTTT,CSVMDGDSPLHF
TRBV19,TRBJ1-4,.,.,TGTGCCAGTAGTATAGCTGGAAAACTGTTTTTT,CASSIAGKLFF
TRBV5-6,TRBJ2-7,TRBD1,.,TGTGCCAGCAGCTTTGGGACAGGGGTAGGAGGCGAGCAGTACTTC,CASSFGTGVGGEQYF
TRBV14,TRBJ1-5,.,.,TGTGCCAGCAGCCACGGGGACGATCAGCCCCAGCATTTT,CASSHGDDQPQHF
TRBV7-8,TRBJ2-7,.,.,TGTGCCAGCAGCTCCCCGGGACACTACGAGCAGTACTTC,CASSSPGHYEQYF
TRBV9,TRBJ1-6,.,few,TGTGCCAGCAGCGAGGGGAATTCACCCCTCCACTTT,CASSEGNSPLHF
TRBV19,TRBJ1-2,TRBD1,.,TGTGCCAGTAGTATCCGACAGGGCGTGAGTTATGGCTACACCTTC,CASSIRQGVSYGYTF